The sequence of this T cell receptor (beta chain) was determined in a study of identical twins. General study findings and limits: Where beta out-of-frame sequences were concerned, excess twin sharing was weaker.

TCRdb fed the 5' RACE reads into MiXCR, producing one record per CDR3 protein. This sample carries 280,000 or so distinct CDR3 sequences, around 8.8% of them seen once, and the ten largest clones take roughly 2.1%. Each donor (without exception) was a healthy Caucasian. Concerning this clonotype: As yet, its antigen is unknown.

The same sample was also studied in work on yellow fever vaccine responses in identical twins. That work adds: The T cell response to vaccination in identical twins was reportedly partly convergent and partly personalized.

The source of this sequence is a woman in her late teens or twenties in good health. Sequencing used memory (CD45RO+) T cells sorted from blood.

For the CDR3, the DNA is TGTGCCACCAGTGATTCAGGGGCAACTAATGAAAAACTGTTTTTT. It is translated as CATSDSGATNEKLFF. The chain recombines TRBV24-1 with TRBJ1-4; a possible D gene is TRBD1 (6 bases). V was shortened by 2 bases and J by 0 bases, with 6 bases between the two germline ends. CDR3 length: 15 amino acids. Per germline, CDR1 KGHDR and CDR2 SFDVKD.